This T cell receptor (beta chain) was sequenced during a study of cytomegalovirus exposure and HLA in healthy donors. Primers: 60 Vbeta forward and 13 Jbeta reverse. The assay was immunoSEQ multiplex PCR, and TCRdb's table has in-frame clones only and misses some. There are around 76,000 clones in the sample; 78% occur only once, and approximately 1.6% lies in the top ten. V was cut by 3 bases and J by 7 bases, with 20 bases left in between. CDR3 size: 16 residues. Germline loops: CDR1 LGHNA, CDR2 YNFKEQ. Study-wide findings and caveats: Previously analyzed data showed that most TCR beta V segments were productive at a frequency of about 87% or about 30%. The classifier was said to identify cytomegalovirus status with high specificity and sensitivity. As was reported, the HLA-A and HLA-B alleles of most subjects were accurately predicted from TCR beta sequences. Cytomegalovirus-associated status was assigned to about 160 TCR beta chains.

Comment on this clone: Its antigen is unidentified.

The receptor comes from a man aged 40-50 years in good health and CMV-seronegative. Sequenced sample: PBMCs. The chain links TRBV4-2 to TRBJ2-3; possibly TRBD1 for D (6 bases). In nucleotides, the CDR3 is TGTGCCAGCAGCCAGGGGGCTGAAACCGCGGCCCATACGCAGTATTTT. This encodes CASSQGAETAAHTQYF.